This T cell receptor (beta chain) was sequenced during a study of shared clonotypes between healthy human individuals. Deep-level assay runs were performed. Template for every sorted-subset replicate PCR totaled around 200 ng DNA, tens of thousands of T cell genomes. Profiled with immunoSEQ multiplex PCR; TCRdb holds only in-frame clones, not every one. In the table there are nearly 2 million clones, roughly 95% of which are singletons. A word on this clone: Its antigen is not identified.

Study-wide points: Generation probabilities were higher for clonotypes shared across all four sorted-subset donors than for unshared ones.

Naive CD8 populations comprised CD45RO-negative cells positively selected for CCR7, excluding terminally differentiated effector memory CD45RA+ cells. CDR3 length: 15 amino acids. Germline V lookup: CDR1 SGHRS, CDR2 YFSETQ. V was shortened by 0 bases and J by 2 bases, with 8 bases between the two germline ends. The chain links TRBV5-1 to TRBJ1-4, with a tentative D call TRBD1 (6 bases). This clonotype originated in a man between 18 and 29 years old in good health. The specimen sequenced was naive CD8+ T cells sorted from blood. CDR3 DNA sequence: TGCGCCAGCAGCTTGGAGGGGGGCACTAATGAAAAACTGTTTTTT. Its protein product is CASSLEGGTNEKLFF.